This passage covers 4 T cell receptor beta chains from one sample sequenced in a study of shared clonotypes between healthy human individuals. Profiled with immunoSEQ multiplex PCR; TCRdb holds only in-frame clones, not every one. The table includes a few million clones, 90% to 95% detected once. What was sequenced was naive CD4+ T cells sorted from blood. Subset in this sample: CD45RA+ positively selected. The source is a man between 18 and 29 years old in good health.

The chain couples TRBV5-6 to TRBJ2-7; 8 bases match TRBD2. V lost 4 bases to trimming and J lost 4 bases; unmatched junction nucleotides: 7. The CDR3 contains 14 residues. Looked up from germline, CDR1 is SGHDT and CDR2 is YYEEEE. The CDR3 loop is CASSGSGGRYEQYF. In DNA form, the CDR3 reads TGTGCCAGCAGCGGGTCGGGAGGGAGGTACGAGCAGTACTTC.

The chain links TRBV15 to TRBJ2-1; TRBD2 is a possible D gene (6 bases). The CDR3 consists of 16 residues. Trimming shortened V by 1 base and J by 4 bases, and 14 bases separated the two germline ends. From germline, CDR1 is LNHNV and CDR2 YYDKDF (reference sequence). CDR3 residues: CATSRGGPGAYNEQFF. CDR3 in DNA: TGTGCCACCAGCAGAGGGGGACCGGGAGCGTACAATGAGCAGTTCTTC.

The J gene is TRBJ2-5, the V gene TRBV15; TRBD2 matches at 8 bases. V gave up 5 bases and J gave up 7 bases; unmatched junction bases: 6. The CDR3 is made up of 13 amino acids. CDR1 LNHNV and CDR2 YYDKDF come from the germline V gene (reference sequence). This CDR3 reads CATSPTAGGTQYF. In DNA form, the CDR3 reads TGTGCCACCAGCCCGACGGCGGGGGGGACCCAGTACTTC. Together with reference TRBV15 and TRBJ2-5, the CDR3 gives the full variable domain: DAMVIQNPRYQVTQFGKPVTLSCSQTLNHNVMYWYQQKSSQAPKLLFHYYDKDFNNEADTPDNFQSRRPNTSFCFLDIRSPGLGDTAMYLCATSPTAGGTQYFGPGTRLLVL.

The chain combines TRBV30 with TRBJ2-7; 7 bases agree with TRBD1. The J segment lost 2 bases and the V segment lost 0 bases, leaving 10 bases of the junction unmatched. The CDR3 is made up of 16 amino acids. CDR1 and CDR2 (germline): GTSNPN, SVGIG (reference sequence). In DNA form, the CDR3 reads TGTGCCTGGAGTGTAAGGGGACAGTTAACGCCCTACGAGCAGTACTTC. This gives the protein CAWSVRGQLTPYEQYF.